Described below is a single TCR beta chain sequence and its context. Antigen: not known. Produced via immunoSEQ multiplex PCR; TCRdb's table is partial and in-frame only. The sample has roughly 170,000 clones, roughly nine tenths seen once. Germline loops: CDR1 ENHRY, CDR2 SYGVKD. CDR3 length: 15 residues. With 7 bases removed from V and 0 bases from J, the gap between germline ends came to 14 bases. The data were obtained in a study of T cell responses to AZD1222 COVID-19 vaccine. For the study at large: The analysis combined second doses at about 4 or about 12 weeks.

Regarding the study as a whole: There were mostly white British donors and more females than males, and clonal diversity was possibly underestimated. As reported, nearly half of all spike-specific TCRs target variant regions that are unmutated. Mapped onto spike, vaccine-associated CD4 TCRs spanned it and were dominant at 160-218 and 743-854.

V usage is TRBV10-3 and J usage is TRBJ2-3; TRBD1 is a possible D gene (5 bases). Specimen: peripheral blood, collected on day 0 of AZD1222 vaccination. This TCR was recovered from an adult in good health. This CDR3 reads CAITSPGYSTDTQYF. CDR3 nucleotide sequence: TGTGCCATCACCTCGCCAGGGTATAGCACAGATACGCAGTATTTT.